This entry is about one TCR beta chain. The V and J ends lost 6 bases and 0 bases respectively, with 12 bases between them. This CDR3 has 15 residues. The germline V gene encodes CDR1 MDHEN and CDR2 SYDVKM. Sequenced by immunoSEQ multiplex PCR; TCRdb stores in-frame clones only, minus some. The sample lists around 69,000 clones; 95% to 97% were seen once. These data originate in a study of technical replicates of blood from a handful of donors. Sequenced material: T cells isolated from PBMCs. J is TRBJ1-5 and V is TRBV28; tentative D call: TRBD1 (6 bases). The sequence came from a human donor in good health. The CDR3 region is CASRLTGNSNQPQHF. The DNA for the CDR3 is TGTGCCAGCAGACTAACAGGGAATAGCAATCAGCCCCAGCATTTT.